Listed below are T cell receptor beta chains from one sample, sequenced in a study of cytomegalovirus exposure and HLA in healthy donors. Profiling relied on immunoSEQ multiplex PCR, and the TCRdb table lists in-frame clones only, not all of them. This table has approximately 280,000 clones, roughly 88% appearing once. The sample was PBMCs. The receptors derive from a woman younger than 35 in good health and CMV-seronegative. Each CDR3 is given with its conserved first and last residue. Fields, in order: clone size, J gene, V gene, D gene, CDR3 DNA, CDR3 protein. A D gene is named only where the DNA matches it firmly. For some rows the clone size is stated as once, few or many, or as a class when expanded; others skip it.

clone_size: .
j_call: TRBJ2-7
v_call: TRBV6-5
d_call: TRBD2
cdr3_nt: TGTGCCAGCAGTCCTTATAGCGGGCTGTCCTACGAGCAGTACTTC
cdr3_aa: CASSPYSGLSYEQYF

clone_size: .
j_call: TRBJ2-3
v_call: TRBV5-1
d_call: TRBD2
cdr3_nt: TGCGCCAGCAGCTCCGGAGCGGGAGATAAAGATACGCAGTATTTT
cdr3_aa: CASSSGAGDKDTQYF

clone_size: once
j_call: TRBJ2-1
v_call: TRBV9
d_call: .
cdr3_nt: TGTGCCAGCAGCCTCTCCGGGATCCCCAATGAGCAGTTCTTC
cdr3_aa: CASSLSGIPNEQFF

clone_size: .
j_call: TRBJ2-5
v_call: TRBV28
d_call: TRBD2
cdr3_nt: TGTGCCAGCAGTTTCATCTTACCCGGGACTAGCGGGAGAAAGGAAGAGACCCAGTACTTC
cdr3_aa: CASSFILPGTSGRKEETQYF

clone_size: .
j_call: TRBJ2-5
v_call: TRBV4-1
d_call: .
cdr3_nt: TGCGCCAGCAGCCAAGAAGGCCGGGGTCAAGAGACCCAGTACTTC
cdr3_aa: CASSQEGRGQETQYF

clone_size: .
j_call: TRBJ2-3
v_call: TRBV11-2
d_call: TRBD2
cdr3_nt: TGTGCCAGCAGCTTAGCACTAGCGGGAGTGGCAGATACGCAGTATTTT
cdr3_aa: CASSLALAGVADTQYF

clone_size: .
j_call: TRBJ1-2
v_call: TRBV11-2
d_call: .
cdr3_nt: TGTGCCAGCAGCCCCAGACAGACACTTAACTATGGCTACACCTTC
cdr3_aa: CASSPRQTLNYGYTF

clone_size: .
j_call: TRBJ1-2
v_call: TRBV10-3
d_call: TRBD1
cdr3_nt: TGTGCCATCAGTGAAGTAACAGGGGCGAACTATGGCTACACCTTC
cdr3_aa: CAISEVTGANYGYTF

clone_size: .
j_call: TRBJ2-7
v_call: TRBV28
d_call: TRBD2
cdr3_nt: TGTGCCAGCAGTTTGCTAGCGGGTGGCTACGAGCAGTACTTC
cdr3_aa: CASSLLAGGYEQYF

clone_size: .
j_call: TRBJ2-1
v_call: TRBV28
d_call: TRBD2
cdr3_nt: TGTGCCACCCGGACTAGCGGGTACAATGAGCAGTTCTTC
cdr3_aa: CATRTSGYNEQFF

clone_size: few
j_call: TRBJ1-2
v_call: TRBV5-6
d_call: .
cdr3_nt: TGTGCCAGTCGAACAGGGTTGCGCGGCTACACCTTC
cdr3_aa: CASRTGLRGYTF

clone_size: .
j_call: TRBJ2-5
v_call: TRBV5-1
d_call: TRBD2
cdr3_nt: TGCGCCAGCAGCCTATCTAGCGGATTTCCCCAAGAGACCCAGTACTTC
cdr3_aa: CASSLSSGFPQETQYF

clone_size: .
j_call: TRBJ1-4
v_call: TRBV2
d_call: TRBD1
cdr3_nt: TGTGCCAGCAGCCTTAACCCCGGACAGGTCCTTGACCCCGCAACTAATGAAAAACTGTTTTTT
cdr3_aa: CASSLNPGQVLDPATNEKLFF

clone_size: .
j_call: TRBJ2-7
v_call: TRBV27
d_call: TRBD2
cdr3_nt: TGTGCCAGCAGTTGGTCCCCCTCCGGGACTAGCTCCGAGCAGTACTTC
cdr3_aa: CASSWSPSGTSSEQYF

clone_size: .
j_call: TRBJ2-3
v_call: TRBV5-6
d_call: .
cdr3_nt: TGTGCCAGCAGCCGAGCCGTTCGTGCAGATACGCAGTATTTT
cdr3_aa: CASSRAVRADTQYF

clone_size: .
j_call: TRBJ2-3
v_call: TRBV9
d_call: TRBD2
cdr3_nt: TGTGCCAGCAGCGCCAGGGAGGGTACAGATACGCAGTATTTT
cdr3_aa: CASSAREGTDTQYF

clone_size: .
j_call: TRBJ2-7
v_call: TRBV7-8
d_call: .
cdr3_nt: TGTGCCAGCAGTCCGAAGGGACTGCCCTACGAGCAGTACTTC
cdr3_aa: CASSPKGLPYEQYF

clone_size: .
j_call: TRBJ2-3
v_call: TRBV27
d_call: .
cdr3_nt: TGTGCCAGCAGCCCCCGGGTGTTGTCTAGCACAGATACGCAGTATTTT
cdr3_aa: CASSPRVLSSTDTQYF

clone_size: once
j_call: TRBJ2-7
v_call: TRBV27
d_call: .
cdr3_nt: TGTGCCAGCAGTTTATCGGTCGGCTCCCGCGGAGAGCAGTACTTC
cdr3_aa: CASSLSVGSRGEQYF

clone_size: .
j_call: TRBJ1-1
v_call: TRBV18
d_call: .
cdr3_nt: TGTGCCAGCTCACCAGGGGCGAACACTGAAGCTTTCTTT
cdr3_aa: CASSPGANTEAFF

clone_size: .
j_call: TRBJ2-1
v_call: TRBV5-8
d_call: TRBD2
cdr3_nt: TGTGCCAGCAGCTTAGGGGCGGGAGCTGGGGATGAGCAGTTCTTC
cdr3_aa: CASSLGAGAGDEQFF

clone_size: .
j_call: TRBJ1-1
v_call: TRBV11-2
d_call: TRBD1
cdr3_nt: TGTGCCAGCAGCTTTTTGACCGGAGACAGGGCCCCTGAAGCTTTCTTT
cdr3_aa: CASSFLTGDRAPEAFF

clone_size: .
j_call: TRBJ2-5
v_call: TRBV7-2
d_call: TRBD2
cdr3_nt: TGTGCCAGCAGCTCCAGACTAGCGGTGGAGACCCAGTACTTC
cdr3_aa: CASSSRLAVETQYF

clone_size: .
j_call: TRBJ1-1
v_call: TRBV30
d_call: TRBD1
cdr3_nt: TGTGCCTGGAGTGTAAGGGCAGGGGGCACTGAAGCTTTCTTT
cdr3_aa: CAWSVRAGGTEAFF

clone_size: .
j_call: TRBJ2-7
v_call: TRBV4-3
d_call: .
cdr3_nt: TGCGCCAGCAGCCAAGATGCCCGGGGTTGGGAGCAGTACTTC
cdr3_aa: CASSQDARGWEQYF

clone_size: .
j_call: TRBJ2-3
v_call: TRBV5-1
d_call: .
cdr3_nt: TGCGCCAGCAGCTTTTCAGGGCCAGATACGCAGTATTTT
cdr3_aa: CASSFSGPDTQYF

clone_size: .
j_call: TRBJ1-4
v_call: TRBV15
d_call: .
cdr3_nt: TGTGCCACCAGCAGAGTTCCGACAGCAACTAATGAAAAACTGTTTTTT
cdr3_aa: CATSRVPTATNEKLFF

clone_size: .
j_call: TRBJ2-3
v_call: TRBV7-9
d_call: TRBD2
cdr3_nt: TGTGCCAGCAGCGCGGGGACTAGCGGGAGTACAGATACGCAGTATTTT
cdr3_aa: CASSAGTSGSTDTQYF

clone_size: once
j_call: TRBJ2-5
v_call: TRBV6-6
d_call: TRBD2
cdr3_nt: TGTGCCAGCGGGACTAGCGGGAGGGTCGAGACCCAGTACTTC
cdr3_aa: CASGTSGRVETQYF